This entry describes one TCR delta chain. Its cognate antigen has yet to be identified. Base qualities are not provided; no much larger clone lies one nucleotide away. The data were obtained in a study of Vδ1+ human thymocytes (dated by TCRdb to the late 2010s). Looking at the study overall: As a data resource, the study described the mRNA-level TRG and TRD CDR3 repertoires found in highly purified Vdelta1+ thymocytes taken from young children. Earlier work had validated the multiplex-based CDR3 amplicon strategy against 5'RACE-based methods for generating CDR3 amplicons.

Summary of the overall study and its limitations: In contrast to oligoclonal peripheral blood repertoires, thymic TRG and TRD repertoires appeared to be highly polyclonal with Gaussian CDR3 length distributions. Even though sort purity was high, approximately 21% of thymic TRD sequences were Vdelta2 (and few were Vdelta3), which was not the case for the peripheral blood Vdelta1+ controls. The use of highly purified populations and single-cell validation was advised by the authors, since misinterpretation of bulk repertoire data could be caused by unexpected Vdelta2 sequences. Numerous TRG clonotypes were shared among donors (up to roughly 7x10^3), while TRD repertoires were essentially private (a maximum of roughly 120 shared). Because no clustering by age or sex was seen, donors were not stratified by age or sex in the analyses.

The junction shows trimming of 2 bases on V and 0 bases on J, plus 34 bases between the germline ends. CDR1 and CDR2 are read off the germline V gene as TSWWSYY and QGS. Its CDR3 holds 23 amino acids, cysteine through phenylalanine. The DNA shown is the 69-base CDR3, in frame from base 1. Thymic samples were depleted of alphabeta T cells, then CD3+ TCRVdelta1+ TCRVdelta2- thymocytes were FACS-sorted. Sorted Vdelta1+ thymocyte purity ranged from about 96% to 99.6%. Thymic specimens were obtained from 8 paediatric patients, aged from about 5 days to 16 months, who were undergoing corrective cardiac surgery. The thymic tissue was dispersed, and mononuclear cells were isolated using a Histopaque-1077 density gradient. For staining, the antibodies used were anti-TCRVdelta1 clone TS8.2, anti-TCRVdelta2 clone B6, anti-CD3 clone HIT3a and anti-TCRalphabeta clone IP26. RNA was isolated using the RNeasy mini kit, and reverse transcription was performed with Superscript III. CDR3 amplicons were produced by multiplex PCR using pooled V-gene forward primers and a constant-region reverse primer with Illumina adaptor overhangs. After gel purification, the amplicons were indexed with Nextera index primers over eight extra PCR cycles and then purified using AMPure XP beads. The libraries were sequenced on an Illumina MiSeq using paired-end 250 bp reads, dual indexing and a 20% PhiX spike-in. Per the source publication's procedure: Reads were quality checked with FastQC, and TRG read pairs were merged with ea-utils fastq-join. Sequences were annotated with IMGT/HighV-QUEST, keeping only productive sequences with unambiguous V-gene assignment; clonotypes were defined by identical CDR3 sequence. For downstream analysis, VDJtools 1.1.1, tcR 2.2.3, Treemap and vegan Shannon diversity in R 3.4.4 were used. TCRdb called clones anew from the public reads via CATT; matching DNA rows were later pooled. The V and J calls reflect TCRdb's pipeline rather than the authors' work. The sample table contains over 45,000 delta-chain clones; only one count was recorded for roughly 15% of them. The ten top clones hold roughly 0.5% of the sample.

The rearranged segments are TRDV1 and TRDJ1; TRDD3 is perhaps the D gene, given 8 matching bases. The material sequenced was Vdelta1+ gamma-delta thymocytes from the thymus. The cell subset or site label for this specimen denotes: FACS-sorted CD3+ TCRalphabeta- TCRVdelta1+ TCRVdelta2- thymocytes. This TCR derives from a boy less than two years old who had congenital heart surgery. CDR3 reads: CALGETFLPRTGDTRVHTDKLIF. The nucleotide sequence is given as TGTGCTCTTGGGGAAACATTCCTACCGCGTACTGGGGATACCCGGGTGCACACCGATAAACTCATCTTT.